The clone carrying this T cell receptor beta chain was counted many times. The data are from a study of prognosis after radiotherapy for stage I lung cancer. With two-round multiplex PCR, TCR beta CDR3 sequences were amplified from genomic DNA. TRBV and TRBJ genes each had their own specific primers in first-round PCR. Using its own MiXCR run on the multiplex PCR reads, TCRdb lists one record per CDR3 protein. Among 30,000 to 40,000 distinct CDR3 sequences listed, approximately 35% were seen once. CDR3 size: 17 residues. With 5 bases clipped from V and 4 bases from J, the junction kept 12 bases outside the gene matches. CDR1 and CDR2 from the germline V gene are DFQATT and SNEGSKA (reference sequence).

The material was PBMCs, obtained before or after stereotactic body radiation therapy (not recorded which). The chain recombines TRBV20-1 with TRBJ2-6, with TRBD1 identical over 9 bases. The TCR was taken from a donor aged 50 or older with non-small cell lung cancer. The CDR3 DNA is TGCAGTGCTCCACGCTCTGGGACAGGGTCCGGGGCCAACGTCCTGACTTTC. It yields the protein CSAPRSGTGSGANVLTF.